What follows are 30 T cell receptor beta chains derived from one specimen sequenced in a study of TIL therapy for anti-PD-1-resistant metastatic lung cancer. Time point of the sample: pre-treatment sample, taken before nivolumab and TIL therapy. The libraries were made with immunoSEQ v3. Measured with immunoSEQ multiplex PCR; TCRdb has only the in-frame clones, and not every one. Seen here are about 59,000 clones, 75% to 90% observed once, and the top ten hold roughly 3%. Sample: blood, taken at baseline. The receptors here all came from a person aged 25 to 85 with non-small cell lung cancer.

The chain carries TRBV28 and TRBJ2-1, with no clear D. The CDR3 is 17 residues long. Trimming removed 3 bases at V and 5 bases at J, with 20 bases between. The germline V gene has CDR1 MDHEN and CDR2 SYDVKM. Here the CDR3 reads CASSLQVGGRMNNEQFF. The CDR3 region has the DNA TGTGCCAGCAGTTTGCAAGTTGGCGGCAGGATGAACAATGAGCAGTTCTTC.

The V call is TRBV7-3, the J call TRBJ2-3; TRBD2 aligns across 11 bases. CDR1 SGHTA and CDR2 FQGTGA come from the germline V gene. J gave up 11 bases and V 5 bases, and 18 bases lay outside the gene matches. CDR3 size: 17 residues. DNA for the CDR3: TGTGCCAGCAGCCCATCGGGGGGCCTAGCGGGAGGTGTTGAGCAGTATTTT. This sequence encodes CASSPSGGLAGGVEQYF.

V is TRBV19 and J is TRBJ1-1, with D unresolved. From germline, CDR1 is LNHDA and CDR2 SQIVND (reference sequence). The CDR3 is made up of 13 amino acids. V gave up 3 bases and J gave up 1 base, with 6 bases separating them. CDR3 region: CASSISGNTEAFF. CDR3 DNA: TGTGCCAGTAGTATCTCCGGGAACACTGAAGCTTTCTTT.

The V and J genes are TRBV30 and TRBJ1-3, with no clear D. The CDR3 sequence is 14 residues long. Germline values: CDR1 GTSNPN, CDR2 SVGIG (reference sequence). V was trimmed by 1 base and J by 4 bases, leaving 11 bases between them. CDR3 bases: TGTGCCTGGAGTGAGAACAATAGCGGAAACACCATATATTTT. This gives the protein CAWSENNSGNTIYF.

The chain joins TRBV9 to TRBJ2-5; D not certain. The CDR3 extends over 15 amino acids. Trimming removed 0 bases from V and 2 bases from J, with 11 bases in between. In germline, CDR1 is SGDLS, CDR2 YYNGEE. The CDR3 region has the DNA TGTGCCAGCAGCGTAGGGCCTTCGGCTCAAGAGACCCAGTACTTC. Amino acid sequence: CASSVGPSAQETQYF.

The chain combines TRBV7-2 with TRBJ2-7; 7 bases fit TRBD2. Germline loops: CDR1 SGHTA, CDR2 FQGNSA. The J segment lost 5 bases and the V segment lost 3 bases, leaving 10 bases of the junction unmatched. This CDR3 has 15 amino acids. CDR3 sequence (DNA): TGTGCCAGCAGCTTGGGCCTTACTAGCGTCCACGAGCAGTACTTC. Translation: CASSLGLTSVHEQYF.

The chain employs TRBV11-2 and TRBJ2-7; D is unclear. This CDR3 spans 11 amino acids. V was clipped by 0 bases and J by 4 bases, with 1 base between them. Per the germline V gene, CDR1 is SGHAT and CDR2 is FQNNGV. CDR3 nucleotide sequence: TGTGCCAGCAGCTTAGAATACGAGCAGTACTTC. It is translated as CASSLEYEQYF.

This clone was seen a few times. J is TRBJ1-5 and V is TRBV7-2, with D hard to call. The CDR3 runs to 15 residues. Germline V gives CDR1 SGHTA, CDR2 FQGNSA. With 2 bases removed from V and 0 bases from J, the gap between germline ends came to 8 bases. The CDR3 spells CASSLSGFSNQPQHF. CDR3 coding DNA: TGTGCCAGCAGCTTATCCGGCTTTAGCAATCAGCCCCAGCATTTT. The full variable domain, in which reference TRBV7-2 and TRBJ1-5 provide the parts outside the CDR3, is GAGVSQSPSNKVTEKGKDVELRCDPISGHTALYWYRQSLGQGLEFLIYFQGNSAPDKSGLPSDRFSAERTGGSVSTLTIQRTQQEDSAVYLCASSLSGFSNQPQHFGDGTRLSIL.

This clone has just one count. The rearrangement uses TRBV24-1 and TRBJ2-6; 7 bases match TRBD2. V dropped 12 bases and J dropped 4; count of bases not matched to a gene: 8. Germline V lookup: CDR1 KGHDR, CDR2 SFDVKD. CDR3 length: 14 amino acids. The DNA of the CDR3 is TGTGCCTCCTCCGGGGGGAGGGGGGCCAACGTCCTGACTTTC. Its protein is CASSGGRGANVLTF.

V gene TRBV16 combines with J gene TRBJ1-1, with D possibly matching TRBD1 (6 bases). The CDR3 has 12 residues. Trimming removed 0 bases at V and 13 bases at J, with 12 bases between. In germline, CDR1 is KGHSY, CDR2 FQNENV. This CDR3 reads CASSQSETGGFF. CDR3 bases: TGTGCCAGCAGCCAATCCGAGACAGGCGGTTTCTTT.

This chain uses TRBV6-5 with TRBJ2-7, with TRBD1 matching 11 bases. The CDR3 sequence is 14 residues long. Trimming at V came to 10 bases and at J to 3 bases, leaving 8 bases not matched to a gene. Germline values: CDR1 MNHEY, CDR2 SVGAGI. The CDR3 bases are TGTGCCACCCCGGGACAGGGGGGGATCTACGAGCAGTACTTC. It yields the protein CATPGQGGIYEQYF.

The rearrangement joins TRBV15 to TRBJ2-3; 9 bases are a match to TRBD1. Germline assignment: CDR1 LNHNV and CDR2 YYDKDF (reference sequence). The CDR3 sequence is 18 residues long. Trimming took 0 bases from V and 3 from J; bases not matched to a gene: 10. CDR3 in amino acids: CATSRDRTQGAGTDTQYF. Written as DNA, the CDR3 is TGTGCCACCAGCAGAGATAGAACACAGGGGGCGGGGACAGATACGCAGTATTTT.

CDR3 protein: CAIMDRGFYGYTF. The CDR3 region has the DNA TGTGCCATTATGGACAGGGGGTTCTATGGCTACACCTTC. The chain is built from TRBV28 and TRBJ1-2; 10 bases match TRBD1. The V gene's germline CDR1 is MDHEN and CDR2 SYDVKM. This CDR3 has 13 residues. V lost 10 bases to trimming and J lost 4 bases; unmatched junction nucleotides: 6.

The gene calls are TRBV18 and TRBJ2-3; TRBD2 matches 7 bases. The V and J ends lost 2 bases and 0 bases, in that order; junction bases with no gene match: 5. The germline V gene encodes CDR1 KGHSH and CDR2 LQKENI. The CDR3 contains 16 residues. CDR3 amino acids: CASSPVSGTSTDTQYF. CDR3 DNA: TGTGCCAGCTCACCAGTGAGCGGGACTAGCACAGATACGCAGTATTTT.

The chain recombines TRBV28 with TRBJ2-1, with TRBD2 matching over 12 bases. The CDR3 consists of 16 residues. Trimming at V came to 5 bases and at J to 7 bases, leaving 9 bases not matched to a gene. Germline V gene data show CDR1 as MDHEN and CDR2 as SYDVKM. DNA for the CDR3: TGTGCCAGCAGTACTTCCGGGACTAGCGGGTTGAATGAGCAGTTCTTC. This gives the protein CASSTSGTSGLNEQFF.

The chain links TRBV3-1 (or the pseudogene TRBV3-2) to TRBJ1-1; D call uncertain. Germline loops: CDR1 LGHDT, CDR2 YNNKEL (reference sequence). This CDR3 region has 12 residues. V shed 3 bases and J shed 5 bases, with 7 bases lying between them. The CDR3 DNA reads TGTGCCAGCAGCCATGAGGGAACTGAAGCTTTCTTT. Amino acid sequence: CASSHEGTEAFF.

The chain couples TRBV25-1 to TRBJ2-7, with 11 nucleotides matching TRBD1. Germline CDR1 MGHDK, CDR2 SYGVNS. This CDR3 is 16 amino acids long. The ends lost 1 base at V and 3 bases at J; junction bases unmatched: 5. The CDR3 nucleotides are TGTGCCAGCAGTGAATCCCGGACAGGGGGCCACTACGAGCAGTACTTC. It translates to CASSESRTGGHYEQYF.

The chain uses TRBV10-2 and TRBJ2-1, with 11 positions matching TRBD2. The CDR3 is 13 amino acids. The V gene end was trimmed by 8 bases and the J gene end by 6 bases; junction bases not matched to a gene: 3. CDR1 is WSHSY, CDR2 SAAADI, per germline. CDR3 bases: TGCGCCAGCGTAGCGGGAGGGGGCAATGAGCAGTTCTTC. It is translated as CASVAGGGNEQFF.

The CDR3 nucleotides read TGTGCCAGCAGTGAGGACGGGAGCTCCTATAATTCACCCCTCCACTTT. Protein product: CASSEDGSSYNSPLHF. The V gene is TRBV6-1, the J gene TRBJ1-6; D unclear. Per the germline V gene, CDR1 is MNHNS and CDR2 is SASEGT. Trimming left V 3 bases short and J 0 bases short, with 9 bases between. There are 16 residues in the CDR3.

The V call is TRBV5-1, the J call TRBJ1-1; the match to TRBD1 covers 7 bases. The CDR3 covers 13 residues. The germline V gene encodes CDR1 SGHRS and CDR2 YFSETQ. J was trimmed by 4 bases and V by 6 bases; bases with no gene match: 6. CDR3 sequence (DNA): TGCGCCAGCACCTCAGGGGGTCCCACTGAAGCTTTCTTT. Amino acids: CASTSGGPTEAFF.

The CDR3 coding sequence is TGTGCCAGCAGTTACTCCTCGACAGGGTCGTACGAGCAGTACTTC. It specifies CASSYSSTGSYEQYF. This chain links TRBV6-6 with TRBJ2-7; 7 bases are a match to TRBD1. Germline assignment: CDR1 MNHNY and CDR2 SVGAGI (reference sequence). This CDR3 region has 15 residues. The ends lost 0 bases at V and 4 bases at J; junction bases unmatched: 6.

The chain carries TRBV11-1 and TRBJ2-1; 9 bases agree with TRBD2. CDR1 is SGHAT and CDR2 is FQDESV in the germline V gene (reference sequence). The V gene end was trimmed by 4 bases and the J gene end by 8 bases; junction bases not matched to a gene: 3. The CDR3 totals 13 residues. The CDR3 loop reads CASSSGTSHEQFF. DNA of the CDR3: TGTGCCAGCAGCTCCGGGACTAGCCATGAGCAGTTCTTC.

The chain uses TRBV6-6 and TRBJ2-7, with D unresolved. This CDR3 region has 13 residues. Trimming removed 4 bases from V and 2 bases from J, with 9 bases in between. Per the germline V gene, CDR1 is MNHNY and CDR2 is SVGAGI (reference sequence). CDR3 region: CASSSSVAYEQYF. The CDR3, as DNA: TGTGCCAGCAGTTCCAGCGTGGCCTACGAGCAGTACTTC.

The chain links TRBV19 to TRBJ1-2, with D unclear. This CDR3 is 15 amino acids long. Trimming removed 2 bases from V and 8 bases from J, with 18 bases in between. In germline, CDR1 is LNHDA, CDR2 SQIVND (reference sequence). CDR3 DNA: TGTGCCAGTAGTATATGGAGGGAAGGTCATTACGGCTACACCTTC. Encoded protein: CASSIWREGHYGYTF.

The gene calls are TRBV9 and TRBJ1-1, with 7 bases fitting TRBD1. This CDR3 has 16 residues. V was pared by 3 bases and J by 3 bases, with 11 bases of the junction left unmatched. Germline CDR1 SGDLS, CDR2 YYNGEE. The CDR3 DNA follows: TGTGCCAGCAGCGCACTACAGGGGCCCCCCCACACTGAAGCTTTCTTT. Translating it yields CASSALQGPPHTEAFF.

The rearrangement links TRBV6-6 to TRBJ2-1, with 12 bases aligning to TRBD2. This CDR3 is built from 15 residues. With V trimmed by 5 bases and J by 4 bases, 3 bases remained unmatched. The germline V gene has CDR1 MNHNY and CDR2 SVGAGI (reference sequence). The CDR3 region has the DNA TGTGCCAGCAGTCCGACTAGCGGGAGTTACAATGAGCAGTTCTTC. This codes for CASSPTSGSYNEQFF.

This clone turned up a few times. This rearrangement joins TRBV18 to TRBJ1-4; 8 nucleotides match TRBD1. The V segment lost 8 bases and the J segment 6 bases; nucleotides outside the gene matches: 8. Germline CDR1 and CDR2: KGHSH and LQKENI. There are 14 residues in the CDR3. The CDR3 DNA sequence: TGTGCCAGCGCCAGGACAGGGTCGCATGAAAAACTGTTTTTT. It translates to CASARTGSHEKLFF.

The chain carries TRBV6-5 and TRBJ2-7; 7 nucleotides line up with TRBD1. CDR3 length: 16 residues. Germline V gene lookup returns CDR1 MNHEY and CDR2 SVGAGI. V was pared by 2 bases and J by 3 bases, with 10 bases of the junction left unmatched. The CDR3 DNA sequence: TGTGCCAGCAGTTACGTGACAGGGCGAGGATTCTACGAGCAGTACTTC. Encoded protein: CASSYVTGRGFYEQYF.

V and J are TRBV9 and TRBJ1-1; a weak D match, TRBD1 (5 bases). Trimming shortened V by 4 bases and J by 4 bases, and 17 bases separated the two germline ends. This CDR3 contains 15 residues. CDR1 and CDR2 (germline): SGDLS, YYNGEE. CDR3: CASSPHIGGSTEAFF. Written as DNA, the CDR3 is TGTGCCAGCAGCCCCCACATCGGGGGGTCCACTGAAGCTTTCTTT.

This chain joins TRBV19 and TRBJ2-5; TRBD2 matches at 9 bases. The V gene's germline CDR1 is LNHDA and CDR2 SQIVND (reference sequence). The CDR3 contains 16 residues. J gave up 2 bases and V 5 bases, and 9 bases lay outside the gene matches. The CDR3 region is CASSRSGGSFQETQYF. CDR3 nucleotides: TGTGCCAGTAGTCGAAGCGGGGGGTCCTTTCAAGAGACCCAGTACTTC.